This TCR beta chain stems from a study of T cells in Graves' hyperthyroidism and ophthalmopathy. Unmatched junction bases numbered 9, after V lost 6 bases and J lost 10 bases. The CDR3 sequence is 16 residues long. Germline values: CDR1 SEHNR, CDR2 FQNEAQ (reference sequence). Amplification targeted TCR beta CDR3 regions from RNA transcripts. Researchers ran a first-round RT-PCR on the TCR CDR3 using the HTBI primer set. TCRdb passed the multiplex PCR reads through MiXCR, listing each CDR3 protein once. The data hold approximately 590,000 distinct CDR3 sequences, with roughly 14% observed a single time. Overall study findings and caveats: The model foresaw ophthalmopathy a median approximately 6.1 months prior to onset.

Remarks on this clonotype: Its antigen is not identified.

Diagnosis of hyperthyroidism was new in patients aged 18 to 65, and its duration was under 2 months. Not enrolled were patients with uncontrolled infection, other autoimmune disease, pregnancy or lactation. The TCR sequence derives from a young woman with Graves' hyperthyroidism. The sample taken for sequencing was blood. The J gene is TRBJ2-1, the V gene TRBV7-9; TRBD2 aligns across 16 bases. The CDR3 DNA follows: TGTGCCAGCAGTTCCGGGACTAGCGGGAGGGCCGAGGAGCAGTTCTTC. It translates to CASSSGTSGRAEEQFF.